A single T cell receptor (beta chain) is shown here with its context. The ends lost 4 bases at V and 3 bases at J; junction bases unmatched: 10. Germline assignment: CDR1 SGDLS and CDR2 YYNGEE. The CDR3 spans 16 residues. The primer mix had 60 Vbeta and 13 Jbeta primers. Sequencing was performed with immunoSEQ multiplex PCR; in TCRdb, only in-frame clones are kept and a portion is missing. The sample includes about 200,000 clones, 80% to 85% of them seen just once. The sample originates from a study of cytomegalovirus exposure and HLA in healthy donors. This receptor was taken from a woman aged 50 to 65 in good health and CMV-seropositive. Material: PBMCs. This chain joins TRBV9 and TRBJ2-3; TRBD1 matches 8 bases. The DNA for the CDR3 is TGTGCCAGCAGCCAAACCCCGGACAGGGAGACAGATACGCAGTATTTT. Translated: CASSQTPDRETDTQYF.